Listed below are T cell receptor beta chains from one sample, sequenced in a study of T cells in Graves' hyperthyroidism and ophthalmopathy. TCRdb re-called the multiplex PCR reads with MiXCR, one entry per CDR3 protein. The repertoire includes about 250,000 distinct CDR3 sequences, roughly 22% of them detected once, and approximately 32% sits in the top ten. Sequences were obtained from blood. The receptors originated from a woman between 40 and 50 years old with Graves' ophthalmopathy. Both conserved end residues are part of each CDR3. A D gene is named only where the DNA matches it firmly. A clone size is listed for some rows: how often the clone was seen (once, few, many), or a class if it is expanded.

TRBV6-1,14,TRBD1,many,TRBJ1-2,TGTGCCAGCAGTGCACGGACAGGGTCATATGGCTACACCTTC,CASSARTGSYGYTF
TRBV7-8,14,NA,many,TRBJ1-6,TGTGCCAGCAGCAGAAATAACGTGGATTCACCCCTCCACTTT,CASSRNNVDSPLHF
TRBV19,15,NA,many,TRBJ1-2,TGTGCCAGTAGTATCCCCGCCCGTACTTCGATTTGGTACACCTTC,CASSIPARTSIWYTF
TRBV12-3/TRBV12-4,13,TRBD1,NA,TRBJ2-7,TGTGCCAGCACGAGGGACAGGGAGGACGAGCAGTACTTC,CASTRDREDEQYF
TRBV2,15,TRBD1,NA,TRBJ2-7,TGTGCCAGCAGTGGTAGGGACAGTGATACCTACGAGCAGTACTTC,CASSGRDSDTYEQYF
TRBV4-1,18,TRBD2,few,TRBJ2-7,TGCGCCAGCAGCCTACAGGACTTGCGGGAGGGCCTGACCTACGAGCAGTACTTC,CASSLQDLREGLTYEQYF
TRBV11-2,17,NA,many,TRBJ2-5,TGTGCCAGCAGTCCAGCCGGCGGCGGGACCTACCAAGAGACCCAGTACTTC,CASSPAGGGTYQETQYF
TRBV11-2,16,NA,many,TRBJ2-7,TGTGCCAGCAGCTTGCATGTTGGGGGGCGGTCCTACGAGCAGTACTTC,CASSLHVGGRSYEQYF
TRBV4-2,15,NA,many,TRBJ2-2,TGTGCCAGCAGGATCAGTGGCACGAACACCGGGGAGCTGTTTTTT,CASRISGTNTGELFF
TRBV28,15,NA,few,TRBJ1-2,TGTGCCAGCAGCTTCACACGGGAGGGAGTATATGGCTACACCTTC,CASSFTREGVYGYTF
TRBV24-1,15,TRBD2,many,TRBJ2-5,TGTGCCACCAGTGGTGAGCGGGAGGGCTGGGAGACCCAGTACTTC,CATSGEREGWETQYF
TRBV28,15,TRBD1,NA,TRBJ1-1,TGTGCCAGCATCACCGGGGGACAGGGGAACACTGAAGCTTTCTTT,CASITGGQGNTEAFF
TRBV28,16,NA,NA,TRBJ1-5,TGTGCCAGCAGTTTCGGATGGGGGGATAGCAATCAGCCCCAGCATTTT,CASSFGWGDSNQPQHF
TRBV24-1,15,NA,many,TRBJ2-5,TGTGCCACCAGTGATCCCGGGACTGGCCAAGAGACCCAGTACTTC,CATSDPGTGQETQYF
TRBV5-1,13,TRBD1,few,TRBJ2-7,TGCGCCAGCAGGACAGGGAGCTCCTACGAGCAGTACTTC,CASRTGSSYEQYF
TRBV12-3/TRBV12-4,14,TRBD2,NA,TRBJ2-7,TGTGCCAGCAGTTTATTTAGCGGGATCTACGAGCAGTACTTC,CASSLFSGIYEQYF
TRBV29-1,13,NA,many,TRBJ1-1,TGCAGCGTTGATCTAAGTGGGGGCACTGAAGCTTTCTTT,CSVDLSGGTEAFF
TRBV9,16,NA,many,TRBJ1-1,TGTGCCAGCAGCGGAGGACCGAGAACTTTGAACACTGAAGCTTTCTTT,CASSGGPRTLNTEAFF
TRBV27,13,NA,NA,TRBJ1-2,TGTGCCAGCAGTCGGCGACGGCTATATGGCTACACCTTC,CASSRRRLYGYTF
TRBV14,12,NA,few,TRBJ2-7,TGTGCCAGCAGTAGGACACTCTACGAGCAGTACTTC,CASSRTLYEQYF
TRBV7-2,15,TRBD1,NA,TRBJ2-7,TGTGCCAGCAGCGCCCGGACAGGGGGCCCAAGGGAGCAGTACTTC,CASSARTGGPREQYF
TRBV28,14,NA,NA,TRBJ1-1,TGTGCCAGCAGACCTTATTACCCCCACACTGAAGCTTTCTTT,CASRPYYPHTEAFF
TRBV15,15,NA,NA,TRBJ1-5,TGTGCCACCAGCAGTGGACCGGGTCGCGATCAGCCCCAGCCTTTT,CATSSGPGRDQPQPF
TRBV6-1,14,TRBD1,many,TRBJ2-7,TGTGCCAGCACCACTCGGGACAGGGGTGTCGAGCAGTACTTC,CASTTRDRGVEQYF
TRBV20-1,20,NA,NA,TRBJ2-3,TGCAGTGCCCCCCCCTCATCGGTTCAAGTCGGTACGGGGATAGCAGATACGCAGTATTTT,CSAPPSSVQVGTGIADTQYF
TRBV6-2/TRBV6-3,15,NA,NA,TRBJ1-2,TGTGCCAGCAGCCCTCGGGGGCAGGGAAACTATGGCTACACCTTC,CASSPRGQGNYGYTF
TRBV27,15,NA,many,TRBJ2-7,TGTGCCAGCAGTATAGTCGATCGGAGGTCCTACGAGCAGTACTTC,CASSIVDRRSYEQYF
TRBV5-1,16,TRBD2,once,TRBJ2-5,TGCGCCAGCAGCTTGACCTTAGCGGGAGTTCCAGAGACCCAGTACTTC,CASSLTLAGVPETQYF